Listed here are 5 T cell receptor beta chains from one sample, sequenced in a study of cytomegalovirus exposure and HLA in healthy donors. PCR involved 60 Vbeta and 13 Jbeta primers. Profiled with immunoSEQ multiplex PCR; TCRdb holds only in-frame clones, not every one. The data hold about 82,000 clones, with 70% to 85% observed a single time. Sequences were obtained from PBMCs. The receptor source for this set is a young man in good health and CMV-seropositive.

This rearrangement joins TRBV27 to TRBJ2-1; possible D gene TRBD2, 5 bases. There are 13 residues in the CDR3. V gave up 3 bases and J gave up 8 bases, with 11 bases separating them. The germline CDR1 and CDR2 sequences are MNHEY and SMNVEV (reference sequence). The CDR3 DNA reads as TGTGCCAGCAGTTTTTCTAGCATGTATGAGCAGTTCTTC. As protein: CASSFSSMYEQFF.

The chain joins TRBV27 to TRBJ2-1, with 7 nucleotides matching TRBD2. Germline V gene lookup returns CDR1 MNHEY and CDR2 SMNVEV (reference sequence). V lost 2 bases to trimming and J lost 10 bases; unmatched junction nucleotides: 11. The CDR3 length is 15 residues. The CDR3 region is CASSLAIAGSPEQFF. In DNA, the CDR3 is TGTGCCAGCAGTTTAGCGATAGCGGGCTCCCCGGAGCAGTTCTTC.

This clone was seen a few times. The V gene is TRBV9, the J gene TRBJ1-1, with D hard to call. The CDR3 length is 14 residues. Per the germline V gene, CDR1 is SGDLS and CDR2 is YYNGEE. V lost 0 bases and J lost 2, with 8 bases in between. This CDR3 is CASSVGEVNTEAFF. The DNA for the CDR3 is TGTGCCAGCAGCGTAGGGGAGGTCAACACTGAAGCTTTCTTT.

The chain has TRBV11-2 and TRBJ2-7; D perhaps matches TRBD2 (6 bases). Between the trimmed V and J ends, which lost 3 bases and 0 bases, there was a span of 9 bases. The germline gives CDR1 SGHAT, CDR2 FQNNGV. CDR3 length: 14 amino acids. CDR3 bases: TGTGCCAGCAGCTTGGGGGGAACCTCCTACGAGCAGTACTTC. It is translated as CASSLGGTSYEQYF.

There are a few counts of this clone. The chain is built from TRBV2 and TRBJ2-1, with 9 nucleotides matching TRBD1. The CDR3 contains 14 residues. V lost 8 bases and J lost 9; bases outside the gene matches: 11. Germline lookup yields CDR1 SNHLY and CDR2 FYNNEI. The DNA for the CDR3 is TGTGCCAGCGTTTTTGGGACAGGGTTCGCTGAGCAGTTCTTC. This codes for CASVFGTGFAEQFF.